Sequencing of this T cell receptor (beta chain) was carried out in a study of cytomegalovirus exposure and HLA in healthy donors. Notes on the study in general: Cytomegalovirus status was reportedly diagnosed by the classifier with high specificity and sensitivity. Listed as cytomegalovirus-associated were around 160 TCR beta chains. The tendency of first-cohort TCR clusters to co-occur in the 120 or so validation repertoires was the finding of a later analysis.

Some clones are missing from TCRdb's copy, which holds only in-frame ones; the method was immunoSEQ multiplex PCR. The table records 150,000 to 200,000 clones, around four fifths of them present only once. As regards this clone: Antigen unknown.

Germline assignment: CDR1 ENHRY and CDR2 SYGVKD. V shed 6 bases and J shed 3 bases, with 17 bases lying between them. The CDR3 extends over 15 amino acids. This chain connects TRBV10-3 to TRBJ1-2, with D hard to call. The sequenced sample consisted of PBMCs. The receptor's source is a man in his late teens or twenties in good health and CMV-seropositive. In DNA, the CDR3 is TGTGCCATCAGGGGCTTTCAGGTGGAGGACTATGGCTACACCTTC. This codes for CAIRGFQVEDYGYTF.